These 14 T cell receptor beta chains share one sample of origin, sequenced in a study of blood T cell repertoires in COVID-19. Measured with immunoSEQ multiplex PCR; TCRdb has only the in-frame clones, and not every one. Of about 670,000 clones detected, around 89% appear once; the ten largest clones hold 0.2% to 0.3%. The sample consisted of peripheral blood. All receptors derive from a woman between 18 and 29 years old with acute or convalescent COVID-19.

The chain carries TRBV10-3 and TRBJ2-7; no definite D call. The CDR3 totals 12 residues. With 4 bases removed from V and 3 bases from J, the gap between germline ends came to 7 bases. The germline CDR1 and CDR2 sequences are ENHRY and SYGVKD. Written as DNA, the CDR3 is TGTGCCATCAGTGTACAGAACTACGAGCAGTACTTC. It specifies CAISVQNYEQYF.

This clone came up once. V gene TRBV7-9 combines with J gene TRBJ1-2; 7 bases agree with TRBD1. This CDR3 has 13 amino acids. The germline V gene has CDR1 SEHNR and CDR2 FQNEAQ (reference sequence). V was clipped by 2 bases and J by 8 bases; unmatched bases: 5. CDR3: CASSLQGVDGYTF. The CDR3 DNA reads as TGTGCCAGCAGCTTACAGGGGGTGGACGGCTACACCTTC.

The chain couples TRBV7-2 to TRBJ2-3, with a tentative D call TRBD2 (7 bases). The germline V and J ends were trimmed by 2 bases and 5 bases, with 14 bases remaining between them. The CDR3 is 15 residues long. The germline CDR1 and CDR2 sequences are SGHTA and FQGNSA. The CDR3 sequence: CASSLLRGAGDTQYF. The CDR3 nucleotides read TGTGCCAGCAGCTTACTTCGGGGGGCCGGAGATACGCAGTATTTT.

V is TRBV7-6 and J is TRBJ1-4; the match to TRBD1 covers 7 bases. Looked up from germline, CDR1 is SGHVS and CDR2 is FNYEAQ. Losses at the gene ends were 3 bases for V and 3 bases for J; bases not matched to a gene: 1. The CDR3 contains 14 residues. DNA for the CDR3: TGTGCCAGCAGCTTCAGGGGGGCTAATGAAAAACTGTTTTTT. This gives the protein CASSFRGANEKLFF.

The sample holds one count of this clone. The chain carries TRBV2 and TRBJ1-2, with D uncertain. Germline values: CDR1 SNHLY, CDR2 FYNNEI. The V end was cut by 0 bases, the J end by 8 bases, with 19 bases between. This CDR3 contains 16 residues. The CDR3 coding sequence is TGTGCCAGCAGTGAAGCGGATGGGGTCTACCCGGGGGGCTACACCTTC. It encodes CASSEADGVYPGGYTF. The variable domain in full, with the rest retrieved from reference TRBV2 and TRBJ1-2, is EPEVTQTPSHQVTQMGQEVILRCVPISNHLYFYWYRQILGQKVEFLVSFYNNEISEKSEIFDDQFSVERPDGSNFTLKIRSTKLEDSAMYFCASSEADGVYPGGYTFGSGTRLTVV.

The chain uses TRBV6-5 and TRBJ2-5, with 7 positions matching TRBD1. J gave up 5 bases and V 5 bases, and 5 bases lay outside the gene matches. CDR3 length equals 13 residues. Germline loops: CDR1 MNHEY, CDR2 SVGAGI. CDR3 nucleotide sequence: TGTGCCAGCAGTAAGGGGGCCCGGGAGACCCAGTACTTC. Translation gives CASSKGARETQYF.

The J gene is TRBJ1-6, the V gene TRBV12-3 or TRBV12-4, with a weak D call TRBD1 (5 bases). The CDR3 is made up of 13 amino acids. V lost 1 base and J 12 bases, leaving 10 bases between the germline ends. In DNA form, the CDR3 reads TGTGCCAGCAGTTTAGGCGGGGGTAAACCCCTCCACTTT. This gives the protein CASSLGGGKPLHF.

V and J are TRBV29-1 and TRBJ2-7; the D is unclear. The germline V gene encodes CDR1 SQVTM and CDR2 ANQGSEA. The CDR3 contains 12 residues. Trimming stripped 0 bases from V and 4 bases from J, with 7 bases between. The CDR3 sequence is CSVEDQFYEQYF. CDR3 sequence (DNA): TGCAGCGTTGAAGATCAGTTTTACGAGCAGTACTTC.

With regard to this clone: Other DNA sequences in this specimen translate into the identical CDR3. The V call is TRBV4-3, the J call TRBJ2-1; D unresolved. CDR1 is LGHNA and CDR2 is YSLEER in the germline V gene. V was pared by 0 bases and J by 3 bases, with 9 bases between. CDR3 length: 15 amino acids. CDR3: CASSQDRSSYNEQFF. CDR3 nucleotides: TGCGCCAGCAGCCAAGATAGGTCTAGCTACAATGAGCAGTTCTTC.

The V gene is TRBV5-1, the J gene TRBJ1-6, with 7 positions matching TRBD1. The CDR3 is made up of 14 amino acids. CDR1 is SGHRS and CDR2 is YFSETQ in the germline V gene. The V and J ends lost 7 bases and 10 bases, in that order; junction bases with no gene match: 11. CDR3 amino acids: CASGQGTVGSPLHF. CDR3 sequence (DNA): TGCGCCAGCGGGCAGGGGACAGTAGGATCACCCCTCCACTTT.

The chain carries TRBV9 and TRBJ1-2; TRBD1 is a possible D gene (5 bases). Germline lookup yields CDR1 SGDLS and CDR2 YYNGEE. CDR3 length: 14 amino acids. The ends were cut back, 6 bases at V and 4 bases at J, with 16 bases in the middle. This CDR3 is CASNRGSAPYGYTF. As DNA, the CDR3 is TGTGCCAGCAATCGGGGGTCCGCCCCCTATGGCTACACCTTC.

The V gene is TRBV18, the J gene TRBJ1-6, with D uncertain. The CDR3 runs to 17 residues. The V end was cut by 2 bases, the J end by 9 bases, with 20 bases between. Germline loops: CDR1 KGHSH, CDR2 LQKENI. Written as DNA, the CDR3 is TGTGCCAGCTCACCAATGCCCGGCCTCCCCGCGGGTTCACCCCTCCACTTT. Protein sequence: CASSPMPGLPAGSPLHF.

The rearrangement uses TRBV7-9 and TRBJ2-3, with TRBD2 as a possible D gene (6 bases). Germline V lookup: CDR1 SEHNR, CDR2 FQNEAQ (reference sequence). V lost 5 bases, J lost 0 bases, and 15 bases lay in between. The CDR3 consists of 16 residues. The CDR3 loop reads CASSLGTQSSTDTQYF. CDR3 coding DNA: TGTGCCAGCAGCCTAGGGACTCAGTCTAGCACAGATACGCAGTATTTT.

In this sample, this clone turned up a few times. The chain employs TRBV5-1 and TRBJ1-2, with a weak D call TRBD1 (5 bases). Germline values: CDR1 SGHRS, CDR2 YFSETQ. The CDR3 has 15 residues. The ends were cut back, 5 bases at V and 8 bases at J, with 22 bases in the middle. CDR3: CASSSSRGSSFGYTF. CDR3 DNA: TGCGCCAGCAGTTCAAGTAGGGGTTCCTCATTCGGCTACACCTTC.